This TCR beta chain was observed in a study of vaccination and CD4 T cells after COVID-19. About the research overall: Every participant was given two doses of BNT162b2 or mRNA-1273 vaccine. The cells were exposed to overlapping spike peptides originating from SARS-CoV-2, HCoV-NL63, HCoV-OC43 and HCoV-229E for stimulation.

Treatment of the sample: roughly 10-day PBMC culture with coronavirus spike peptide pools or control peptides (ViraFEST assay). CD4+ T cells of the unexposed donor were collected before the COVID-19 pandemic (2011-2018). It was with roughly 10 IU/ml IL-2 and roughly 10 ug/ml peptide pools that 1.5 million to 2.5 million PBMCs per well were cultured. If enough cells were available, CD4+ T cells from unexposed donors were probed with SARS-CoV-2 S/N and four cold-coronavirus spikes. The study sequenced cultured CD4+ T cell DNA using the Oncomine TCR Beta short-read assay. Using the QIAamp micro DNA kit, genomic DNA was extracted from the CD4+ T cells that had been cultured. Each CDR3 protein gets one entry after TCRdb re-called the PCR reads with MiXCR. The sample has roughly 7,800 distinct CDR3 sequences; approximately 38% are singletons. As for this clonotype: The target antigen is unknown.

Germline CDR1 reads SNHLY; CDR2 reads FYNNEI. This CDR3 region has 12 residues. Trimming pared 6 bases from V and 2 bases from J, leaving 6 bases between. Source material: CD4+ T cells from blood, cultured in vitro. This TCR was sampled from a human donor in good health. This chain joins TRBV2 and TRBJ2-3; no reliable D call. The CDR3 here is CASSQSTDTQYF. CDR3 DNA sequence: TGTGCCAGCAGCCAATCCACAGATACGCAGTATTTT.